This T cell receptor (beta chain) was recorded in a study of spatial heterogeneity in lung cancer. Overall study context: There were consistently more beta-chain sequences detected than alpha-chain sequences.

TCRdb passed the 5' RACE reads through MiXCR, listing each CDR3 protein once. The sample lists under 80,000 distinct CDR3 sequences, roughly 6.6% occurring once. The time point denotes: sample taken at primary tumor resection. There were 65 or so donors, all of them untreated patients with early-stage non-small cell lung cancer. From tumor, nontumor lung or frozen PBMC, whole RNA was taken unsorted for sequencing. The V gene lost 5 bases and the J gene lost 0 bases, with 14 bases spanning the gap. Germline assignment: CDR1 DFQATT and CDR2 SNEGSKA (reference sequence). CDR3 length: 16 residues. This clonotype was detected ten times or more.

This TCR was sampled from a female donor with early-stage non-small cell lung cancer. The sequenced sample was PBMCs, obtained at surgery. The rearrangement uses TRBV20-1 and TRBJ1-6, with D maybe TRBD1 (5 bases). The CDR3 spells CSAHLQESSYNSPLHF. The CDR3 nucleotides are TGCAGTGCTCACCTACAGGAAAGCTCCTATAATTCACCCCTCCACTTT.